These T cell receptor beta chains were read from a single sample in a study of blood T cell repertoires in COVID-19. The repertoire was sequenced with immunoSEQ multiplex PCR; TCRdb's copy has only in-frame clones and lacks some. The sample includes about 220,000 clones, about 80% seen only once; the top ten take over 2.5%. The sample comprised peripheral blood. These receptors all come from a woman in her 30s who had recovered from COVID-19. Each CDR3 is given with its conserved first and last residue. D genes are given only for firm matches. Size values are once, few and many counts, or a class for expanded clones, and some rows have none.

d_call,v_call,j_call,clone_size,cdr3_aa,cdr3_nt
TRBD2,TRBV27,TRBJ2-7,once,CASSLLTSGSYEQYF,TGTGCCAGCAGTCTCCTTACTAGCGGGTCATACGAGCAGTACTTC
-,TRBV11-2,TRBJ2-2,-,CASSPRRSNGELFF,TGTGCCAGCAGCCCCAGAAGGAGTAACGGGGAGCTGTTTTTT
-,TRBV20-1,TRBJ1-1,-,CSASESIGGPEAFF,TGCAGTGCTAGTGAGTCGATAGGGGGACCTGAAGCTTTCTTT
-,TRBV3-1/TRBV3-2,TRBJ2-1,-,CASSSDSYNEQFF,TGTGCCAGCAGCTCTGACAGTTACAATGAGCAGTTCTTC
-,TRBV12-3/TRBV12-4,TRBJ2-7,few,CASGSLTYEQYF,TGTGCCAGCGGCTCCTTAACCTACGAGCAGTACTTC
TRBD2,TRBV27,TRBJ2-1,-,CASSSRLAVSYNEQFF,TGTGCCAGCAGTTCCCGACTAGCGGTGTCCTACAATGAGCAGTTCTTC
-,TRBV11-3,TRBJ2-1,-,CASSLDRGGEQFF,TGTGCCAGCAGCTTAGATCGAGGGGGTGAGCAGTTCTTC
TRBD2,TRBV7-3,TRBJ2-3,-,CASSLTPSGSLDTQYF,TGTGCCAGCAGCTTAACCCCTAGCGGGAGCCTAGATACGCAGTATTTT
-,TRBV28,TRBJ2-1,few,CASSFLQVFRDNEQFF,TGTGCCAGCAGTTTCCTACAGGTGTTTCGAGACAATGAGCAGTTCTTC
TRBD2,TRBV24-1,TRBJ2-7,-,CATSDGSSGFYEQYF,TGTGCCACCAGTGATGGCTCTAGCGGATTCTACGAGCAGTACTTC
TRBD1,TRBV19,TRBJ2-5,few,CASRDRGRGETQYF,TGTGCCAGCCGGGACAGGGGGCGAGGGGAGACCCAGTACTTC
-,TRBV29-1,TRBJ2-1,-,CSVVGEADYNEQFF,TGCAGCGTCGTGGGGGAGGCGGACTACAATGAGCAGTTCTTC
TRBD1,TRBV7-9,TRBJ1-1,once,CASSLLDRGAPEAFF,TGTGCCAGCAGCTTACTCGACAGGGGGGCCCCTGAAGCTTTCTTT
-,TRBV5-4,TRBJ2-3,-,CASSLANRRSTDTQYF,TGTGCCAGCAGCTTGGCCAATCGTCGGAGCACAGATACGCAGTATTTT
TRBD2,TRBV20-1,TRBJ2-7,few,CSASPLVRASGRPSYEQYF,TGCAGTGCTAGTCCCCTCGTTAGGGCTAGCGGGAGGCCGTCCTACGAGCAGTACTTC
TRBD1,TRBV6-5,TRBJ1-1,-,CASRGTGVAFF,TGTGCCAGCCGAGGGACAGGGGTAGCTTTCTTT
-,TRBV6-5,TRBJ1-3,many,CASSPGTGNTIYF,TGTGCCAGCAGTCCTGGGACAGGAAACACCATATATTTT
TRBD2,TRBV18,TRBJ2-1,once,CASSQPSGNEQFF,TGTGCCAGCTCACAACCTAGCGGCAATGAGCAGTTCTTC
TRBD1,TRBV28,TRBJ2-2,-,CASSLYGTGPTGELFF,TGTGCCAGCAGTTTATATGGGACAGGACCCACCGGGGAGCTGTTTTTT
-,TRBV7-3,TRBJ2-1,-,CASSAYTGGHNEQFF,TGTGCCAGCAGCGCCTATACCGGAGGACACAATGAGCAGTTCTTC
TRBD1,TRBV5-1,TRBJ1-2,-,CASGSADRVNYGYTF,TGCGCCAGCGGGAGTGCGGACAGGGTTAACTATGGCTACACCTTC
TRBD2,TRBV5-1,TRBJ2-7,once,CASSYSGRYEQYF,TGCGCCAGCAGCTATAGCGGGAGGTACGAGCAGTACTTC
-,TRBV6-5,TRBJ2-1,-,CASRLANRVRQFF,TGTGCCAGCAGGCTCGCAAACCGAGTGCGACAGTTCTTC
TRBD1,TRBV15,TRBJ2-7,-,CATSRITGGGSEQYF,TGTGCCACCAGCAGGATAACAGGGGGTGGAAGCGAGCAGTACTTC
-,TRBV9,TRBJ2-7,-,CASSAGPGDYEQYF,TGTGCCAGCAGCGCGGGCCCGGGGGATTACGAGCAGTACTTC
-,TRBV5-1,TRBJ1-3,-,CASSFTSSGNTIYF,TGCGCCAGCAGCTTCACGAGCTCTGGAAACACCATATATTTT
TRBD1,TRBV2,TRBJ1-2,-,CASSVGQGDNYGYTF,TGTGCCAGCAGTGTGGGGCAGGGGGACAACTATGGCTACACCTTC
-,TRBV6-5,TRBJ2-3,-,CASSYLQTALMLYF,TGTGCCAGCAGTTACCTACAGACCGCCCTCATGCTATATTTT
-,TRBV9,TRBJ1-1,-,CASSRGFNTEAFF,TGTGCCAGCAGCCGGGGTTTTAACACTGAAGCTTTCTTT
-,TRBV30,TRBJ2-5,-,CAWSVQQLETQYF,TGTGCCTGGAGTGTACAACAATTGGAGACCCAGTACTTC
-,TRBV5-4,TRBJ1-2,-,CASSLPNPGQSLYGYTF,TGTGCCAGCAGCCTACCCAATCCAGGACAGAGCCTCTATGGCTACACCTTC
-,TRBV11-3,TRBJ2-1,few,CASSLGDTYNEQFF,TGTGCCAGCAGCTTAGGGGACACTTACAATGAGCAGTTCTTC
TRBD1,TRBV18,TRBJ2-6,-,CASSPDRVAGANVLTF,TGTGCCAGCTCACCTGACAGGGTTGCTGGGGCCAACGTCCTGACTTTC
-,TRBV7-9,TRBJ2-7,-,CASSAVEGVGEQYF,TGTGCCAGCAGCGCTGTAGAGGGTGTGGGCGAGCAGTACTTC